A selection of T cell receptor beta chains follows, all from one sample in a study of T-cell memory formation after mild COVID-19. TCRdb independently ran MiXCR on the 5' RACE reads; one entry per CDR3 protein. The sample includes 550,000 to 600,000 distinct CDR3 sequences, 15% to 20% of them seen just once. The sample taken for sequencing was PBMCs or a T cell subset sorted from them (not recorded which). The receptors shown here come from an adult woman who had mild COVID-19 (a few samples of this study predate the infection). Cell type and time point are not known. The CDR3 runs from the conserved cysteine through the conserved F or W. A D gene is named only where the DNA matches it firmly. The listing skips clone size in some rows; elsewhere it reads once, few, many or a size class.

D gene	V gene	J gene	clone size	CDR3 protein	CDR3 DNA
TRBD1	TRBV29-1	TRBJ1-1	-	CSSDRGAEAFF	TGCAGCTCGGACAGGGGCGCTGAAGCTTTCTTT
-	TRBV3-1	TRBJ2-5	-	CASSQYSPLAAKETQYF	TGTGCCAGCAGCCAATATTCACCATTGGCGGCGAAAGAGACCCAGTACTTC
TRBD1	TRBV19	TRBJ1-1	-	CASILQGGAAFF	TGTGCCAGTATCCTCCAGGGGGGGGCGGCTTTCTTT
-	TRBV12-3/TRBV12-4	TRBJ2-3	-	CASSRKVRGTDTQYF	TGTGCCAGCAGTCGGAAGGTTCGGGGCACAGATACGCAGTATTTT
-	TRBV20-1	TRBJ1-1	few	CSAQTPAFLEAFF	TGCAGTGCTCAGACCCCAGCGTTCCTTGAAGCTTTCTTT
TRBD2	TRBV24-1	TRBJ2-1	few	CATSEVAGCSYNEQFF	TGTGCCACCAGTGAAGTAGCGGGATGTTCCTACAATGAGCAGTTCTTC
TRBD2	TRBV10-3	TRBJ2-3	few	CAISAPLTSGSTDTQYF	TGTGCCATCAGTGCCCCTTTGACTAGCGGAAGCACAGATACGCAGTATTTT
TRBD1	TRBV3-1	TRBJ1-4	few	CASSQFVPTGKLFF	TGTGCCAGCAGCCAATTCGTCCCGACAGGGAAACTGTTTTTT
TRBD2	TRBV13	TRBJ2-1	-	CASMQAGVNNEQFF	TGTGCCAGCATGCAAGCGGGGGTGAACAATGAGCAGTTCTTC
-	TRBV29-1	TRBJ2-7	-	CSVDGAYEQYF	TGCAGCGTTGATGGAGCATACGAGCAGTACTTC
TRBD2	TRBV6-2/TRBV6-3	TRBJ2-1	-	CASSYAGVGSSYNEQFF	TGTGCCAGCAGTTACGCGGGAGTCGGAAGCTCCTACAATGAGCAGTTCTTC
-	TRBV7-9	TRBJ2-1	-	CASSSISGGINEQFF	TGTGCCAGCAGCTCGATTAGCGGAGGAATCAATGAGCAGTTCTTC
-	TRBV6-5	TRBJ2-2	few	CASLTASNTGELFF	TGTGCCAGTTTGACGGCATCGAACACCGGGGAGCTGTTTTTT
-	TRBV19	TRBJ2-7	-	CASSTDHSYEQYF	TGTGCCAGTAGTACCGACCACTCCTACGAGCAGTACTTC
-	TRBV20-1	TRBJ1-1	once	CSVSGAKTNTEAFF	TGCAGTGTGTCAGGGGCCAAAACGAACACTGAAGCTTTCTTT
TRBD1	TRBV2	TRBJ2-3	-	CASDGQEASTDTQYF	TGTGCCAGCGATGGACAGGAAGCTAGCACAGATACGCAGTATTTT
TRBD1	TRBV24-1	TRBJ2-5	once	CATSDPGQGARETQYF	TGTGCCACCAGTGATCCGGGACAGGGGGCCCGGGAGACCCAGTACTTC
TRBD1	TRBV12-3/TRBV12-4	TRBJ2-1	-	CASNPGTGGKQFF	TGTGCCAGCAACCCCGGGACAGGGGGTAAGCAGTTCTTC
TRBD1	TRBV19	TRBJ2-5	-	CASTETGGAETQYF	TGTGCCAGTACCGAAACAGGGGGCGCGGAGACCCAGTACTTC
-	TRBV5-1	TRBJ2-5	-	CASSLGSRGNQETQYF	TGCGCCAGCAGCTTGGGCTCTAGAGGAAACCAAGAGACCCAGTACTTC
-	TRBV29-1	TRBJ2-6	-	CSVEGTGSSGANVLTF	TGCAGCGTTGAAGGGACCGGGAGCTCTGGGGCCAACGTCCTGACTTTC
-	TRBV20-1	TRBJ1-4	few	CSAPTGATNEKLFF	TGCAGTGCTCCTACAGGTGCGACTAATGAAAAACTGTTTTTT
-	TRBV7-9	TRBJ1-1	-	CASQKLPDRANTEAFF	TGTGCCAGCCAAAAACTCCCCGACAGAGCCAATACTGAAGCTTTCTTT
-	TRBV5-1	TRBJ2-3	few	CASSPPSLFTDTQYF	TGCGCCAGCAGCCCACCGTCCCTCTTCACAGATACGCAGTATTTT
-	TRBV7-6	TRBJ2-7	many	CASSSQGGYEQYF	TGTGCCAGCAGCTCCCAGGGCGGCTACGAGCAGTACTTC
-	TRBV7-2	TRBJ2-5	-	CDSSLVGAGNLETQYF	TGTGACAGCAGCTTAGTCGGGGCGGGAAACTTAGAGACCCAGTACTTC
TRBD1	TRBV4-1	TRBJ2-7	-	CASSQASGGYYEQYF	TGCGCCAGCAGCCAAGCCTCAGGGGGCTACTACGAGCAGTACTTC
-	TRBV10-3	TRBJ2-7	-	CAIQDSHEQYF	TGTGCCATCCAGGACAGCCACGAGCAGTACTTC
TRBD2	TRBV4-1	TRBJ2-7	few	CASSQLLAGVYEQYF	TGCGCCAGCAGCCAACTACTAGCGGGTGTCTACGAGCAGTACTTC
-	TRBV24-1	TRBJ2-2	-	CATKSADAGELFF	TGTGCCACCAAGTCAGCTGACGCCGGGGAGCTGTTTTTT
-	TRBV9	TRBJ1-2	few	CASSVMDTPDLRGYTF	TGTGCCAGCAGCGTAATGGATACACCGGACCTAAGGGGCTACACCTTC
TRBD1	TRBV11-1	TRBJ2-2	-	CASTGQGLNTGELFF	TGTGCCAGCACTGGACAGGGGTTAAACACCGGGGAGCTGTTTTTT
TRBD1	TRBV5-1	TRBJ1-2	few	CASSLEQGATGYTF	TGCGCCAGCAGCTTGGAACAGGGGGCGACTGGCTACACCTTC
-	TRBV11-2	TRBJ2-2	few	CASKGDRHTGELFF	TGTGCCAGCAAAGGGGATCGACACACCGGGGAGCTGTTTTTT
TRBD1	TRBV9	TRBJ2-7	-	CASSEQGAGDEQYF	TGTGCCAGCAGCGAGCAGGGGGCAGGCGACGAGCAGTACTTC
TRBD2	TRBV12-3/TRBV12-4	TRBJ2-1	few	CASSWLAEPRVF	TGTGCCAGCAGTTGGCTAGCGGAACCGCGGGTCTTC
-	TRBV24-1	TRBJ1-1	few	CATNGVGNTEAFF	TGTGCCACCAATGGGGTCGGGAACACTGAAGCTTTCTTT
-	TRBV5-4	TRBJ2-7	few	CASSLDSSLIYEQYF	TGTGCCAGCAGCTTGGACAGTTCCCTCATCTACGAGCAGTACTTC
TRBD1	TRBV5-1	TRBJ1-1	-	CASSFGNSGQGEAFF	TGCGCCAGCAGTTTTGGGAATTCGGGACAGGGGGAAGCTTTCTTT